The source of this TCR beta chain is a study of shared clonotypes between healthy human individuals. Overall study findings and caveats: Clonotypes that were shared across a handful of donors made up around 5% of naive CD4 clonotypes.

The V gene lost 9 bases and the J gene lost 3 bases, with 15 bases spanning the gap. CDR1 LNHDA and CDR2 SQIVND come from the germline V gene (reference sequence). This CDR3 contains 14 residues. A remark on this clone: Its antigen is unknown.

CD8 cells classed as naive were CD45RO-negative and positively selected for CCR7, excluding terminally differentiated effector memory CD45RA+ cells. Generated by immunoSEQ multiplex PCR, the TCRdb table keeps only in-frame clones and is missing some. The table has around 2.1 million clones, approximately 94% seen once. The genes are TRBV19 and TRBJ1-5, with no clear D. The clonotype originates from a man aged 18 to 30 in good health. Some clones in this sample may be carry-over from other donors' samples. The material sequenced was naive CD8+ T cells from PBMCs. CDR3 nucleotide sequence: TGTGCCAGCTGTGGACGGTCTTTCAATCAGCCCCAGCATTTT. It encodes CASCGRSFNQPQHF.